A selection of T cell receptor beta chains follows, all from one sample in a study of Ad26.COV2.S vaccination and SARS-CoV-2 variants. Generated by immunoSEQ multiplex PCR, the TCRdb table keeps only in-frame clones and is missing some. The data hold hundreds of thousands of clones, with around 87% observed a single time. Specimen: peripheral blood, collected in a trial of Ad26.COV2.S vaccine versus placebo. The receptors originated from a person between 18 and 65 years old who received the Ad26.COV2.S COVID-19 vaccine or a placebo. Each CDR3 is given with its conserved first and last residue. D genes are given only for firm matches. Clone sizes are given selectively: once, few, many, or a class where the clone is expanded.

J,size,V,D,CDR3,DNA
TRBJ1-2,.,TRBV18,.,CASSPDSGIYGYTF,TGTGCCAGCTCACCAGACTCGGGTATCTATGGCTACACCTTC
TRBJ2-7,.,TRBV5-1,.,CASSLVGQTYEQYF,TGCGCCAGCAGCTTAGTCGGACAGACCTACGAGCAGTACTTC
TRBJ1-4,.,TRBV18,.,CASSPLGQLTEKLFF,TGTGCCAGCTCACCATTGGGGCAGCTTACTGAAAAACTGTTTTTT
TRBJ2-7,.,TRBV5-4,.,CASSSGQQIYEQYF,TGTGCCAGCAGCTCAGGACAGCAGATCTACGAGCAGTACTTC
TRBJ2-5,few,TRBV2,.,CASSPLQETQYF,TGTGCCAGCAGTCCACTTCAAGAGACCCAGTACTTC
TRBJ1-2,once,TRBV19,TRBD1,CASSIDLHRDSYGYTF,TGTGCCAGTAGTATAGATCTCCATAGGGACAGCTATGGCTACACCTTC
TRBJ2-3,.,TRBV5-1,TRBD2,CASSFKAGGNTDTQYF,TGCGCCAGCAGCTTCAAAGCGGGGGGTAACACAGATACGCAGTATTTT
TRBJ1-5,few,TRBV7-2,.,CASGYVSGNQPQHF,TGTGCCAGCGGTTACGTTTCGGGCAATCAGCCCCAGCATTTT
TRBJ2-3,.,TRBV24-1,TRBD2,CATSDSTGTSGDTQYF,TGTGCCACCAGTGATTCGACCGGGACTAGCGGAGATACGCAGTATTTT
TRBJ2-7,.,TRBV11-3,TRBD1,CASSPGTGRYEQYF,TGTGCCAGCAGCCCAGGGACAGGGCGCTACGAGCAGTACTTC
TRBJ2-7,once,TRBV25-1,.,CASSSSGTYYYEQYF,TGTGCCAGCAGTTCCTCCGGGACTTACTACTACGAGCAGTACTTC
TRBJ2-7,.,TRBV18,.,CASSPDSYEQYF,TGTGCCAGCTCACCGGACAGCTACGAGCAGTACTTC
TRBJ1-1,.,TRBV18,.,CASSRRQDMNTEAFF,TGTGCCAGCTCACGTAGACAGGATATGAACACTGAAGCTTTCTTT
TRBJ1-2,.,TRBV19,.,CASSFGTGTPFGYTF,TGTGCCAGTAGTTTTGGAACAGGAACGCCATTTGGCTACACCTTC
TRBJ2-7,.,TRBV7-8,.,CASSLREARTYEQYF,TGTGCCAGCAGCTTACGTGAGGCCAGGACCTACGAGCAGTACTTC
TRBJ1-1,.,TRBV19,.,CASSIDRAMNTEAFF,TGTGCCAGTAGTATAGATAGGGCAATGAACACTGAAGCTTTCTTT
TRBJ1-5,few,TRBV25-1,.,CASSESGGSNQPQHF,TGTGCCAGCAGTGAATCCGGGGGTAGCAATCAGCCCCAGCATTTT
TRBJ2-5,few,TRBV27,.,CASSFGDQGTQYF,TGTGCCAGCAGTTTTGGAGACCAAGGGACCCAGTACTTC
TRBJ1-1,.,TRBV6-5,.,CASSYGFGTTRGEAFF,TGTGCCAGCAGTTACGGGTTCGGGACCACAAGGGGTGAAGCTTTCTTT